This T cell receptor (beta chain) was found in a study of cytomegalovirus exposure and HLA in healthy donors. Regarding the study as a whole: The authors listed roughly 150 TCR beta chains as cytomegalovirus-associated.

In its sample, this clone was seen a few times. Its specificity is unknown. The CDR3 totals 13 residues. Germline V CDR1 and CDR2: SNHLY, FYNNEI. V shed 6 bases, J shed 14 bases, and the junction held 12 bases outside the gene matches. 13 Jbeta primers and 60 Vbeta primers were used for the PCR. The protocol was immunoSEQ multiplex PCR, while the TCRdb copy is restricted to in-frame clones and leaves out a portion. The sample yields some 150,000 clones, roughly four fifths seen once. The J gene is TRBJ2-3, the V gene TRBV2, with TRBD2 matching 9 bases. Source material: PBMCs. The source is a middle-aged man in good health and CMV-seropositive. The CDR3 spells CASRAKRGAFAYF. DNA for the CDR3: TGTGCCAGCAGGGCTAAGCGGGGGGCCTTCGCGTATTTT.